This T cell receptor beta chain emerged from a study of OX40 agonist ivuxolimab in advanced cancers. Trimming shortened V by 1 base and J by 6 bases, and 13 bases separated the two germline ends. The CDR3 has 15 residues. From germline, CDR1 is KGHSH and CDR2 LQKENI. Clones were read by immunoSEQ multiplex PCR, and TCRdb kept only the in-frame ones, dropping some. The table has under 20,000 clones, 75% to 85% seen once. The gene calls are TRBV18 and TRBJ1-5, with D unclear. Specimen: CD4+ or CD8+ T cells sorted from blood, collected in a trial of the OX40 agonist ivuxolimab. The origin of this receptor is an adult with an advanced solid tumor such as melanoma, head and neck, liver or kidney cancer. The CDR3 spells CASSPRGEVGQPQHF. DNA for the CDR3: TGTGCCAGCTCACCACGTGGAGAGGTGGGTCAGCCCCAGCATTTT.